The rows below give T cell receptor beta chains drawn from one sample of a study of early stage breast cancer tumors. Data came from immunoSEQ multiplex PCR; TCRdb stores just in-frame clones and leaves some out. This sample has more than 55,000 clones, with 70% to 80% found just once. Input material: blood. These receptors all come from a person aged 25 to 45 with breast cancer. Each CDR3 is given with its conserved first and last residue. D genes are given only for firm matches. Some rows have no size entry. The others give once, few or many, or a class for an expanded clone.

>TRBV7-2|14|TRBD1|TRBJ1-4|.
CASSLDRVDEKLFF
TGTGCCAGCAGCCTAGACAGGGTAGACGAAAAACTGTTTTTT
>TRBV30|14|.|TRBJ1-4|.
CAWSVSATNEKLFF
TGTGCCTGGAGTGTATCTGCAACTAATGAAAAACTGTTTTTT
>TRBV12-5|13|.|TRBJ2-7|.
CASGSSDIYEQYF
TGTGCTAGTGGTTCCTCGGACATCTACGAGCAGTACTTC
>TRBV10-3|16|.|TRBJ2-7|.
CAISEPSRSEPYEQYF
TGTGCCATCAGTGAGCCATCGAGATCAGAGCCCTACGAGCAGTACTTC
>TRBV5-5|15|TRBD1|TRBJ1-1|.
CASSWGTTGGTEAFF
TGTGCCAGCAGTTGGGGTACGACAGGGGGGACTGAAGCTTTCTTT
>TRBV5-4|14|TRBD2|TRBJ2-1|.
CASSLTSGGGEQFF
TGTGCCAGCAGCTTGACTAGCGGGGGGGGTGAGCAGTTCTTC
>TRBV18|13|.|TRBJ2-5|.
CASSPPQRETQYF
TGTGCCAGCTCACCACCCCAACGGGAGACCCAGTACTTC
>TRBV11-3|14|.|TRBJ2-7|.
CASSPGTSTYEQYF
TGTGCCAGCAGCCCTGGGACGTCCACCTACGAGCAGTACTTC
>TRBV30|13|.|TRBJ1-4|.
CALQTPGNEKLFF
TGTGCCCTTCAGACGCCCGGGAATGAAAAACTGTTTTTT
>TRBV18|15|.|TRBJ1-3|.
CASSPDRSSGNTIYF
TGTGCCAGCTCGCCGGACAGAAGCTCTGGAAACACCATATATTTT
>TRBV6-5|15|.|TRBJ2-7|.
CASSYSQYPTYEQYF
TGTGCCAGCAGTTACTCGCAGTACCCGACCTACGAGCAGTACTTC
>TRBV11-3|17|TRBD2|TRBJ2-1|.
CASSLGGSGGSVDEQFF
TGTGCCAGCAGCTTAGGGGGTAGCGGGGGAAGTGTGGATGAGCAGTTCTTC
>TRBV6-5|14|.|TRBJ2-7|.
CASSEPEGGYEQYF
TGTGCCAGCAGTGAACCAGAGGGAGGCTACGAGCAGTACTTC
>TRBV7-9|13|TRBD2|TRBJ2-1|.
CAGKAGGGNEQFF
TGTGCCGGAAAAGCGGGAGGAGGTAATGAGCAGTTCTTC
>TRBV14|14|.|TRBJ1-6|.
CASSQELSDSPLHF
TGTGCCAGCAGCCAAGAGCTTTCGGACTCACCCCTCCACTTT
>TRBV18|14|TRBD1|TRBJ1-1|once
CASSGTGFATEAFF
TGTGCCAGCTCCGGGACAGGGTTTGCCACTGAAGCTTTCTTT
>TRBV6-4|15|.|TRBJ2-2|.
CASSEEAGGTGELFF
TGTGCCAGCAGTGAGGAGGCAGGTGGGACCGGGGAGCTGTTTTTT
>TRBV5-1|19|TRBD2|TRBJ2-3|.
CASSLGPTSGSGGTDTQYF
TGCGCCAGCAGCTTGGGCCCAACTAGCGGGAGCGGAGGAACAGATACGCAGTATTTT
>TRBV7-8|15|.|TRBJ2-4|.
CASSSGFLAKNIQYF
TGTGCCAGCAGTTCAGGGTTCTTAGCCAAAAACATTCAGTACTTC
>TRBV30|14|.|TRBJ2-5|.
CAWSYLTPRETQYF
TGTGCCTGGAGTTACCTAACCCCCAGGGAGACCCAGTACTTC
>TRBV19|15|.|TRBJ1-1|.
CASSIGAGARAEAFF
TGTGCCAGTAGTATCGGGGCGGGGGCGCGAGCTGAAGCTTTCTTT
>TRBV7-3|13|.|TRBJ2-3|once
CASSLGVGDTQYF
TGTGCCAGCAGCTTAGGTGTAGGGGATACGCAGTATTTT